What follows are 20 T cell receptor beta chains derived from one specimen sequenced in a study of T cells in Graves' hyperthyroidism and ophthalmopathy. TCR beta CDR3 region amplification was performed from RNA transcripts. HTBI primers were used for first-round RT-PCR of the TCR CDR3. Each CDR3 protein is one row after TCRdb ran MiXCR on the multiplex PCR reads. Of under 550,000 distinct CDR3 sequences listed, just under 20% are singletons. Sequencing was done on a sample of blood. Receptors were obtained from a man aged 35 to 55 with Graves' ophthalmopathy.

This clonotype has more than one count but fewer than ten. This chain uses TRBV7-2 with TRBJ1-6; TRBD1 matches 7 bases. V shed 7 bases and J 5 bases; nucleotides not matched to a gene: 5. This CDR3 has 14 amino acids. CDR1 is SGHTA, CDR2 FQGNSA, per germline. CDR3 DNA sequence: TGTGCCAGCACCCCACAGGGGAATAATTCACCCCTCCACTTT. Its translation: CASTPQGNNSPLHF. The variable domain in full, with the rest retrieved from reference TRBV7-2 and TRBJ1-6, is GAGVSQSPSNKVTEKGKDVELRCDPISGHTALYWYRQSLGQGLEFLIYFQGNSAPDKSGLPSDRFSAERTGGSVSTLTIQRTQQEDSAVYLCASTPQGNNSPLHFGNGTRLTVT.

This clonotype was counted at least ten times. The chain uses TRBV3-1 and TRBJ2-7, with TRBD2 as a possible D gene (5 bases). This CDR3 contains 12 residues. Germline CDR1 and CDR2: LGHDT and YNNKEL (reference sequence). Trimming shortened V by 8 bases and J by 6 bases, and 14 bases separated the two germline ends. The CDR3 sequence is CASARAAGEQYF. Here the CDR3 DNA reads TGTGCCAGCGCTCGAGCCGCGGGCGAGCAGTACTTC.

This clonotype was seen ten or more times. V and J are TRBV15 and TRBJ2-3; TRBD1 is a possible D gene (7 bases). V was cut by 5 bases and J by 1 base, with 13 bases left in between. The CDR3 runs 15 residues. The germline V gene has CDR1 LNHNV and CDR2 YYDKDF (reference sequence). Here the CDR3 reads CATSLAGQRTDTQYF. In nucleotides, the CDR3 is TGTGCCACCAGCCTTGCGGGACAGCGCACAGATACGCAGTATTTT.

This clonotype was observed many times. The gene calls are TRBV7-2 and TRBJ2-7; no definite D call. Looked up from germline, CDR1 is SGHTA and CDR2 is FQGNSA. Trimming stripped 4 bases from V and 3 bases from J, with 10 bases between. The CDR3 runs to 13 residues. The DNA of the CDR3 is TGTGCCAGCAGCTCCATCGGCGGCTACGAGCAGTACTTC. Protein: CASSSIGGYEQYF.

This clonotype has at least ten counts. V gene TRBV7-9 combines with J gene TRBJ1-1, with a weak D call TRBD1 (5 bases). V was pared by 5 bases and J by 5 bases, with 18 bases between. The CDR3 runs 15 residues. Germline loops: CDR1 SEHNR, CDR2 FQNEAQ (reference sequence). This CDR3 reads CASSPGHGVLTEAFF. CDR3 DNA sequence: TGTGCCAGCAGCCCAGGACACGGGGTCTTGACTGAAGCTTTCTTT.

Written as DNA, the CDR3 is TGTGCCGGCAAAGATCCGACTAGCGGGGTTGAAGAGCAGTTCTTC. This encodes CAGKDPTSGVEEQFF. This chain joins TRBV12-3 or TRBV12-4 and TRBJ2-1, with 11 bases that match TRBD2. The CDR3 is 15 residues long. J lost 10 bases, V lost 11 bases, and 16 bases had no gene match.

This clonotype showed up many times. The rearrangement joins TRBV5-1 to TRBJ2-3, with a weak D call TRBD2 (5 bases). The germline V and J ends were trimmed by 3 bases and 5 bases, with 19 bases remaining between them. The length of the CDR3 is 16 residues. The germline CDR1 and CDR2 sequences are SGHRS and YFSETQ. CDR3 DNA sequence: TGCGCCAGCAGCTCACTACTAGGACGAGTTGTAGATACGCAGTATTTT. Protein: CASSSLLGRVVDTQYF.

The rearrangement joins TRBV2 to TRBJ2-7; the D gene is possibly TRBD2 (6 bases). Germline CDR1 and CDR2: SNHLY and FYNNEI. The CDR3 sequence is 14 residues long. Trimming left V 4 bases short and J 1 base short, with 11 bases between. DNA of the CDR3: TGTGCCAGCAGTGGGACTACTAAGTCCTACGAGCAGTACTTC. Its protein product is CASSGTTKSYEQYF.

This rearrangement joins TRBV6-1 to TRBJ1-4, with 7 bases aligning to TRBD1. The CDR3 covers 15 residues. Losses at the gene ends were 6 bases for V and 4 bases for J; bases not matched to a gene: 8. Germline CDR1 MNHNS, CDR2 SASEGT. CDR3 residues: CASSLQGIDNEKLFF. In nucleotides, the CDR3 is TGTGCCAGCAGCCTACAGGGGATAGATAATGAAAAACTGTTTTTT.

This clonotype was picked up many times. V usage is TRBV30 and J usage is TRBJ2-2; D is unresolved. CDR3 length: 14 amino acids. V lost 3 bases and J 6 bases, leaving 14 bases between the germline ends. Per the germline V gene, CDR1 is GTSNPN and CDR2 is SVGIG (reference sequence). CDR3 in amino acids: CAWRSAYPSGELFF. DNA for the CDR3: TGTGCCTGGAGGTCGGCCTATCCCTCCGGGGAGCTGTTTTTT.

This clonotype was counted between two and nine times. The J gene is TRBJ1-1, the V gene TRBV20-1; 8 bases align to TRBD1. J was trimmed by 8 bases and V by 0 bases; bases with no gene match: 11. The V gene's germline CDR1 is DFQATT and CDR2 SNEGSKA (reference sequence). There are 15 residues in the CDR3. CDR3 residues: CSARDQRQGSAEAFF. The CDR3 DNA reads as TGCAGTGCTAGAGATCAGAGACAGGGGTCGGCCGAAGCTTTCTTT.

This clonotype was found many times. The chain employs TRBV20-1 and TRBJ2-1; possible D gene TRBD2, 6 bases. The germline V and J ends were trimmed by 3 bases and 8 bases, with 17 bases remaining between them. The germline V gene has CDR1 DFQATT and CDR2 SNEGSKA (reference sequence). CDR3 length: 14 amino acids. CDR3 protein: CSASGSGHEYEQFF. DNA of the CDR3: TGCAGTGCTAGTGGTAGCGGTCATGAGTATGAGCAGTTCTTC.

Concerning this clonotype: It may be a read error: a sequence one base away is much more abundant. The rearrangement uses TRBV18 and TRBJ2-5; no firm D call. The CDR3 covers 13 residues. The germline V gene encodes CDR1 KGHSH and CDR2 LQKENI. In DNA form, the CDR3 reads TGTGCCAGCTCACCGGGGATCCAAGAGGCCCAGTACTTC. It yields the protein CASSPGIQEAQYF.

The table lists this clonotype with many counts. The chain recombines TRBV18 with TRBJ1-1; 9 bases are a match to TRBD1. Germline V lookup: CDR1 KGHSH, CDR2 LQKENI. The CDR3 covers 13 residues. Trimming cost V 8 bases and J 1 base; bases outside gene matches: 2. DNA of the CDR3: TGTGCCAGCGGGACAGGGAAGAACACTGAAGCTTTCTTT. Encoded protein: CASGTGKNTEAFF.

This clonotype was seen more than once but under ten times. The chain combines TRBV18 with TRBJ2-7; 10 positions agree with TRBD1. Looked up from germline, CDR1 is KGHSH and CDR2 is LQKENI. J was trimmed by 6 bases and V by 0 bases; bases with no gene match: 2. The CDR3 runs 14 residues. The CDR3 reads CASSPPGQGFEQYF. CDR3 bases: TGTGCCAGCTCACCACCGGGACAGGGGTTCGAGCAGTACTTC. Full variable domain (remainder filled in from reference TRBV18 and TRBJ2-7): NAGVMQNPRHLVRRRGQEARLRCSPMKGHSHVYWYRQLPEEGLKFMVYLQKENIIDESGMPKERFSAEFPKEGPSILRIQQVVRGDSAAYFCASSPPGQGFEQYFGPGTRLTVT.

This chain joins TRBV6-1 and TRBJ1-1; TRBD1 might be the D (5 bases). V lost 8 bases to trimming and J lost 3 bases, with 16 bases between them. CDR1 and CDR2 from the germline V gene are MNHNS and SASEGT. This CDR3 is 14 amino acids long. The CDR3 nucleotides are TGTGCCAGCCGTCGCAGGGACGGATACACTGAAGCTTTCTTT. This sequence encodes CASRRRDGYTEAFF.

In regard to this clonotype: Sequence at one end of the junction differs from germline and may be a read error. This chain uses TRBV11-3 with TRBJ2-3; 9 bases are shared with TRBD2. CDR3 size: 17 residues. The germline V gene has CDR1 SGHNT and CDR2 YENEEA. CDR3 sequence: CASSPLSGRFRGDTRYF. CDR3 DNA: TGTGCCAGCAGCCCCTTGAGCGGGAGGTTCCGGGGAGATACGCGGTATTTT.

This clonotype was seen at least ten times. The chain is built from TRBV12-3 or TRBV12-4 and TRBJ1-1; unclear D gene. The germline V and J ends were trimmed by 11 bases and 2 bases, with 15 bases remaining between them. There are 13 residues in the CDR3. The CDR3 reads CASSPRANTEAFF. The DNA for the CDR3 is TGTGCCTCCAGCCCCCGCGCTAACACTGAAGCTTTCTTT.

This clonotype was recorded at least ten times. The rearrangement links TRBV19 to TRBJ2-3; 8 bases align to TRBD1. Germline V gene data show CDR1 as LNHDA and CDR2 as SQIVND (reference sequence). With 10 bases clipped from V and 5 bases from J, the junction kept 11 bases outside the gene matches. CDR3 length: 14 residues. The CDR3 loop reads CATSPQGAEDTQYF. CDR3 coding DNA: TGTGCCACCAGTCCTCAGGGGGCGGAAGATACGCAGTATTTT.

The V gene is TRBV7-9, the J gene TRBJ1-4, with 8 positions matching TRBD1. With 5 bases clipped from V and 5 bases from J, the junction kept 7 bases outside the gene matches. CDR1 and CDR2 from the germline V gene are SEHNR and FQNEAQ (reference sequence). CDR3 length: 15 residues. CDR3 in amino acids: CASSPDRDKNEKLFF. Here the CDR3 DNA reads TGTGCCAGCAGCCCGGACAGGGATAAAAATGAAAAACTGTTTTTT.